This TCR beta chain was captured by sequencing in a study of T cells after posttransplantation cyclophosphamide. Worth noting for this clone: Its antigen is as yet unknown.

Cells defined as naive were viable CD3+CD4+ or CD3+CD8+ and CCR7+CD45RA+CD45RO-CD95-CD27+CD28+. The CDR3 is 13 amino acids. Germline loops: CDR1 SGHNT, CDR2 YENEEA. V was pared by 3 bases and J by 5 bases, with 8 bases between. Study results and caveats: Skin or GI-infiltrating T cells shared few TRB sequences with blood.

Method: immunoSEQ multiplex PCR; TCRdb's copy keeps in-frame clones and lacks some. This sample has tens of thousands of clones, with nearly 99% found just once. This clonotype was obtained from a man aged 40-50 years in good health, CMV-negative, and a related stem cell transplant donor. Material: naive CD8+ T cells sorted from PBMCs. The gene calls are TRBV11-3 and TRBJ2-1; D not certain. The CDR3 DNA is TGTGCCAGCAGCTTTTACAATAACAATGAGCAGTTCTTC. Residues: CASSFYNNNEQFF. Together with reference TRBV11-3 and TRBJ2-1, the CDR3 gives the full variable domain: EAGVVQSPRYKIIEKKQPVAFWCNPISGHNTLYWYLQNLGQGPELLIRYENEEAVDDSQLPKDRFSAERLKGVDSTLKIQPAELGDSAVYLCASSFYNNNEQFFGPGTRLTVL.